This T cell receptor beta chain appears in the sequencing data of a study of cytomegalovirus exposure and HLA in healthy donors (dated by TCRdb to about 2017). General notes on the study: According to an earlier analysis of several hundred of the donors, about 179 million T cells yielded 100 million or so unique TCR beta sequences and 276 Gb of sequence data. About 280 gigabases of sequencing data and about 92 million unique TCR sequences made up an early release that covered 640 HLA-typed donors. The genetic ancestry cluster associated with self-reported Caucasian donors included around 76% of the roughly 400 genotyped donors. The study aimed to test whether cataloging public T cell receptors could reveal signatures of past pathogen exposure. The study profiled the T cell repertoires of 500 to 800 subjects by immunosequencing and related them to cytomegalovirus serostatus. Along with the approximately 700-subject first cohort, a separate validation cohort of over a hundred different subjects was used. High-throughput TCR immunosequencing, statistical association of individual TCRs with disease status, and machine learning were combined to predict cytomegalovirus infection status. To study patterns of TCR occurrence, a later analysis re-analyzed previously published TCR beta repertoires from 666 donors and added high-resolution HLA genotyping. Rather than drawing on any new phenotypic data, the later analysis identified candidate immune exposures from TCR beta sequences and the way those sequences occurred across donors. An earlier analysis of some 600 of the donors applied high-throughput TCR beta sequencing to assess whether each TCR beta V gene segment acted as functional or pseudogenic. Alongside the repertoire data, information on donor age, sex, ethnicity and CMV serostatus was compiled. A later genetic analysis used genome-wide SNP genotypes for about 60% of the roughly 700 donors, treating that subset as a discovery cohort. Every repertoire in the discovery cohort had been generated on one and the same sequencing platform. HLA typing included class I and class II loci at four-digit resolution. Typing coverage differed by locus: A, B, C, DRB1 and DQB1 were typed in roughly 620-630 donors, DQA1 in 522, DPA1 in nearly 610, and DPB1 in just under 480. Because of strong linkage in the cohort, roughly five DR-DQ haplotypes were treated as single units for association and clustering. On average, roughly 200,000 unique TCR beta nucleotide sequences were sequenced per donor among roughly 430 genotyped donors of the cohort, with 15% to 20% of those sequences being non-productive. What the work shows at the level of the full study, not this receptor alone: The sequencing pipeline was judged likely to have produced a cluster of highly shared sequence variants as a technical artifact. The classifier was reported to diagnose cytomegalovirus status with high specificity and sensitivity in both the original cohort and the validation cohort. In a later analysis, some 17,000 TCR beta sequences were associated with specific HLA alleles at a false discovery rate of 0.05. Linkage disequilibrium might explain the correlated functional status among segregating V segments, but an unknown experimental factor could not be ruled out. The presence/absence analyses assumed that sequencing depth was roughly uniform across donors, and that assumption may not be true. CMV serostatus was the only immune exposure information available for the cohort. In a later genetic analysis, a missense DCLRE1C variant was associated with V-gene and J-gene trimming of TCR beta chains, and the association was replicated in an independent cohort. In a later analysis, TCR association rates were found to vary across HLA loci, with the most associated TCRs seen for DRB1 alleles and the fewest for HLA-C alleles. A few of the identified cytomegalovirus-associated TCR beta chains were confirmed in vitro to be specific for cytomegalovirus antigens. In a later analysis, several top co-occurrence clusters were reported to appear linked to parvovirus B19, influenza, CMV and Epstein-Barr virus. Broadly in line with IMGT annotations, most TCR beta V segments showed up in productive rearrangements about 90% or about 30% of the time in an earlier analysis of roughly 590 of the donors. Most CMV-associated TCR beta chains appeared to be HLA-restricted in a later analysis, and the HLA associations seemed to be driven largely by CMV exposure. A further reported finding was that TCR beta sequences accurately predicted the HLA-A and HLA-B alleles for most subjects in the first cohort. Strong co-occurrence of HLA alleles, especially DR and DQ, made assigning TCR associations to individual alleles difficult. Most TCR sequences were seen in very few donors, while some public TCRs were found in many individuals. Only TCR beta chains were sequenced in this cohort, and the absence of alpha or paired-chain data limited detectable features. According to a later genetic analysis, donors in an Asian-associated ancestry cluster had fewer N-insertions in productive TCRs than the approximately 670-donor mean. Because HLA typing was missing for some donors at each locus, association tests included only the typed subset. In a later analysis, HLA-associated TCR beta chains were found to be more clonally expanded and to have lower generation probabilities than equally common non-associated chains. The earlier analysis of about 600 of the donors excluded approximately 17 rarely observed V segments, including chromosome 9 orphons, because counts were too low. The study listed 164 TCR beta chains as associated with cytomegalovirus. According to the authors, the approach could potentially be generalized to other disease states and immunological phenotypes.

Comments on this clone: Its target antigen remains unknown. Base qualities are not provided; no much larger clone lies one nucleotide away.

The cohort was made up of around 720 healthy bone marrow donors. At the time of sampling, all cohort members were nominally healthy, though unrecorded immune exposures were likely present. The donor was CMV seropositive and belonged to the group of 250 to 300 seropositive cohort members. A peripheral blood sample was collected from each donor, and TCR beta sequencing was performed on peripheral blood mononuclear cells. Genomic DNA was extracted from the blood cell samples with the Qiagen DNeasy Blood Extraction Kit. Library method: the immunoSEQ multiplex PCR assay. For the multiplex PCR, a mixture combining 60 forward primers for TCR Vbeta segments and 13 reverse primers for TCR Jbeta segments was used. Amplification of the CDR3 region of rearranged TCR beta genes was performed with a multiplex PCR assay on genomic DNA. The amplified TCR beta libraries were sequenced on the Illumina HiSeq System as 87-base-pair reads. The study's processing was this. A later analysis counted some 74 million unique TCR beta chains across the 640 or so repertoires, and roughly 10 million of these chains were shared by at least two donors. To remove PCR and sequencing errors, raw reads were error-corrected and collapsed into unique sequences using a nearest-neighbor algorithm that merged closely related sequences. Alignment of CDR3 sequences to IMGT reference sequences was used to assign V, D and J gene segments. For a sequence to be retained, a match of at least six nucleotides was required to both a V gene segment and a J gene segment. A rearrangement was called productive if the CDR3 had no stop codons and remained in frame with V and J, and every other rearrangement was called non-productive. CDR3 was defined by IMGT convention, running from the second conserved V-encoded cysteine to the conserved J-encoded phenylalanine. Sequences without an unambiguous match to a single V gene segment were excluded from the earlier analysis of approximately 600 of the donors. In an earlier analysis of 450 to 700 of the donors, V segments were called functional above 56.7% productive rearrangements and were called segregating when the between-donor standard deviation exceeded 5%. A statistical classification framework was built to diagnose cytomegalovirus status from the catalog of TCR beta chain sequences. V and J gene assignment, in a later analysis, came from comparing TCR nucleotide sequences with IMGT/GENE-DB human TR gene sequences. A later analysis assigned CDR3 sequences and most-parsimonious VDJ recombination scenarios with the TCRdist pipeline. In a later analysis, each TCR beta chain was defined by its CDR3 amino acid sequence together with its V-gene family, and reads without a unique V-gene family were excluded. As a way to deal with suspected cross-contamination and a sequencing artifact, a later analysis dropped 450 to 600 nucleotide sequences that were highly shared and had low generation probability. In a later analysis, a clonal expansion index was calculated for each public chain from normalized within-repertoire ranks of inferred template counts. Generation probabilities in a later analysis came from a VDJ recombination model fitted to out-of-frame rearrangements, and those results were checked against IGoR. Hypergeometric tests were used in a later analysis to score TCR-TCR, TCR-HLA and TCR-CMV co-occurrence, with a repertoire-size bias correction applied to the TCR pairs. False discovery rates were estimated in a later analysis by permuting HLA or CMV assignments 20 times. In a later analysis, co-occurring TCRs were grouped using DBSCAN, and TCRdist sequence similarity was added for clustering within HLA-allele-positive subsets. Repertoires with fewer than 30,000 or more than 120,000 public chains were left out of co-occurrence clustering, as were several repertoires with anomalous nucleotide sharing. In TCRdb, the immuneACCESS table is reduced to in-frame sequences with V and J assigned. These tables do not hold every clone; where another copy was compared, an unresolved V gene accounts for under half, and the others remain unexplained. D and trimming were read from the DNA, whereas the V and J calls and clone size are those reported in that table. This sample lists around 150,000 clones; more than 60% were detected once. The top ten hold roughly 10% of the sample.

Sequencing was carried out using PBMCs. This sequence was found in a man younger than 30 in good health and CMV-seropositive.

The CDR3 region reads CASSWGDRGNTGELFF. The DNA sequence follows: TGTGCCAGTAGCTGGGGGGACAGGGGGAACACCGGGGAGCTGTTTTTT. Recombination joined TRBV19 with TRBJ2-2; TRBD1 fits 10 bases in the junction. CDR1 LNHDA and CDR2 SQIVND are derived from the germline V gene (reference sequence). The V end gives up 6 bases and the J end 1 base, leaving 5 bases in the junction not matched to a gene. The CDR3, from cysteine to phenylalanine, totals 16 residues. Only the CDR3 portion is preserved as DNA: 48 bases, with reading frame beginning at the first base.